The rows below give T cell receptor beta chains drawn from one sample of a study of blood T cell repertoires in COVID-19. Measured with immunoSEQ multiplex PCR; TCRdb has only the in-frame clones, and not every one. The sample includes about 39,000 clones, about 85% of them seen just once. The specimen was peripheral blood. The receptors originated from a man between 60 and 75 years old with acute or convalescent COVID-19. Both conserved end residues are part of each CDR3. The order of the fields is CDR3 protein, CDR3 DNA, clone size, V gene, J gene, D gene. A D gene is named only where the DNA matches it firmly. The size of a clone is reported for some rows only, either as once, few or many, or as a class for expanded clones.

CDR3 protein: CASIRQGYYGYTF
CDR3 DNA: TGTGCCAGCATACGACAGGGCTACTATGGCTACACCTTC
clone size: .
V gene: TRBV6-6
J gene: TRBJ1-2
D gene: TRBD1

CDR3 protein: CASSLVPGLQTGELFF
CDR3 DNA: TGTGCTAGCAGCTTAGTGCCCGGACTACAAACCGGGGAGCTGTTTTTT
clone size: .
V gene: TRBV7-7
J gene: TRBJ2-2
D gene: .

CDR3 protein: CASSLLDSSYNSPLHF
CDR3 DNA: TGTGCCAGCAGTTTACTCGACAGCTCCTATAATTCACCCCTCCACTTT
clone size: .
V gene: TRBV27
J gene: TRBJ1-6
D gene: .

CDR3 protein: CASSQQGDYGYTF
CDR3 DNA: TGTGCCAGCAGCCAGCAGGGGGACTATGGCTACACCTTC
clone size: .
V gene: TRBV3-1/TRBV3-2
J gene: TRBJ1-2
D gene: TRBD1

CDR3 protein: CRADIISYRWKLFF
CDR3 DNA: TGCCGGGCGGATATAATCTCCTACAGGTGGAAACTGTTTTTT
clone size: .
V gene: TRBV19
J gene: TRBJ1-4
D gene: .

CDR3 protein: CATSDFSRGQGRIF
CDR3 DNA: TGTGCCACCAGTGATTTTTCCCGCGGACAGGGGAGGATCTTC
clone size: .
V gene: TRBV24-1
J gene: TRBJ2-1
D gene: TRBD1

CDR3 protein: CASSIAGTGGYGYTF
CDR3 DNA: TGTGCCAGTAGTATAGCAGGGACAGGGGGGTATGGCTACACCTTC
clone size: .
V gene: TRBV19
J gene: TRBJ1-2
D gene: TRBD1

CDR3 protein: CASSAQGALSLNYGYTF
CDR3 DNA: TGTGCCAGCTCAGCGCAGGGGGCCCTGTCCCTTAACTATGGCTACACCTTC
clone size: .
V gene: TRBV18
J gene: TRBJ1-2
D gene: TRBD1

CDR3 protein: CASSPGTVSGNTIYF
CDR3 DNA: TGTGCTAGCAGCCCCGGGACAGTGTCTGGAAACACCATATATTTT
clone size: .
V gene: TRBV7-7
J gene: TRBJ1-3
D gene: TRBD1

CDR3 protein: CASSLGGGGLIYEQFF
CDR3 DNA: TGTGCCAGCAGCCTCGGAGGGGGGGGATTAATCTATGAGCAGTTCTTC
clone size: .
V gene: TRBV7-8
J gene: TRBJ2-1
D gene: .

CDR3 protein: CASSLAGGPGELFF
CDR3 DNA: TGTGCCAGCAGCTTAGCGGGAGGTCCCGGGGAGCTGTTTTTT
clone size: .
V gene: TRBV5-4
J gene: TRBJ2-2
D gene: TRBD2

CDR3 protein: CASSIGGQSQETQYF
CDR3 DNA: TGTGCCAGTAGTATAGGGGGACAGTCCCAAGAGACCCAGTACTTC
clone size: .
V gene: TRBV19
J gene: TRBJ2-5
D gene: TRBD1

CDR3 protein: CASSQERQTPDTQYF
CDR3 DNA: TGCGCCAGCAGCCAAGAGAGACAAACCCCAGATACGCAGTATTTT
clone size: .
V gene: TRBV4-3
J gene: TRBJ2-3
D gene: .

CDR3 protein: CASSLGGGLYEQYF
CDR3 DNA: TGTGCCAGCAGCTTGGGGGGAGGGCTCTACGAGCAGTACTTC
clone size: .
V gene: TRBV5-4
J gene: TRBJ2-7
D gene: TRBD2

CDR3 protein: CASSLGAANTEAFF
CDR3 DNA: TGCGCCAGCAGCTTGGGGGCCGCGAACACTGAAGCTTTCTTT
clone size: .
V gene: TRBV5-1
J gene: TRBJ1-1
D gene: .

CDR3 protein: CASSHLGENTEAFF
CDR3 DNA: TGCGCCAGCAGCCACCTCGGTGAGAACACTGAAGCTTTCTTT
clone size: .
V gene: TRBV4-1
J gene: TRBJ1-1
D gene: .

CDR3 protein: CASRPRLAGAETQYF
CDR3 DNA: TGTGCCAGCAGGCCTAGACTAGCGGGTGCCGAGACCCAGTACTTC
clone size: once
V gene: TRBV2
J gene: TRBJ2-5
D gene: TRBD2

CDR3 protein: CATSRGDRGNYGYTF
CDR3 DNA: TGTGCCACCAGCAGAGGCGACAGGGGTAACTATGGCTACACCTTC
clone size: .
V gene: TRBV15
J gene: TRBJ1-2
D gene: TRBD1

CDR3 protein: CASSTGGAGNEQFF
CDR3 DNA: TGCGCCAGCAGTACAGGGGGCGCCGGCAATGAGCAGTTCTTC
clone size: few
V gene: TRBV5-1
J gene: TRBJ2-1
D gene: TRBD1

CDR3 protein: CASSHGVSGVLYNEQFF
CDR3 DNA: TGTGCCAGCAGCCACGGGGTTAGCGGGGTCCTCTACAATGAGCAGTTCTTC
clone size: .
V gene: TRBV7-2
J gene: TRBJ2-1
D gene: TRBD2

CDR3 protein: CASRTGTANTGELFF
CDR3 DNA: TGTGCCAGTAGGACCGGGACAGCGAACACCGGGGAGCTGTTTTTT
clone size: .
V gene: TRBV19
J gene: TRBJ2-2
D gene: TRBD1

CDR3 protein: CASAGLADFEQFF
CDR3 DNA: TGTGCCAGTGCGGGACTAGCGGATTTCGAGCAGTTCTTC
clone size: .
V gene: TRBV19
J gene: TRBJ2-1
D gene: TRBD2

CDR3 protein: CASSKTGAIAKNIQYF
CDR3 DNA: TGTGCCAGCAGTAAAACAGGGGCCATAGCCAAAAACATTCAGTACTTC
clone size: .
V gene: TRBV28
J gene: TRBJ2-4
D gene: TRBD1